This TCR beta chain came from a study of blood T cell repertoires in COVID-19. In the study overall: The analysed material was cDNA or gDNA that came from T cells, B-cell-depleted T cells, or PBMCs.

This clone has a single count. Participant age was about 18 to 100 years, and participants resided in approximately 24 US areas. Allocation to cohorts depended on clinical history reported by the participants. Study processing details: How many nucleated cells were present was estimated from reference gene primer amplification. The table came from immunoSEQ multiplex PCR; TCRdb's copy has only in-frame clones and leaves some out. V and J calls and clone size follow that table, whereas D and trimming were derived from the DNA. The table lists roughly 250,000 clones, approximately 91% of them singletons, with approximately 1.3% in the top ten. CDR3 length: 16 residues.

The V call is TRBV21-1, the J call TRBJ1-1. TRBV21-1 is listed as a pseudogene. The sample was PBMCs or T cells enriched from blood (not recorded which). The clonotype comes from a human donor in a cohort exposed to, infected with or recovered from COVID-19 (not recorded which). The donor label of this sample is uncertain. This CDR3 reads CATLGWGGATWTEAFF. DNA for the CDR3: TGTGCCACCTTGGGGTGGGGGGGCGCCACTTGGACTGAAGCTTTCTTT.